The 18 T cell receptor beta chains below were found in one sample sequenced in a study of T-cell memory formation after mild COVID-19. TCRdb reprocessed the 5' RACE reads with MiXCR, giving one entry per CDR3 protein. The sample records approximately 440,000 distinct CDR3 sequences, around 20% being singletons. Sequencing was done on a sample of PBMCs or a T cell subset sorted from them (not recorded which). These receptors were collected from an adult woman who had mild COVID-19 (a few samples of this study predate the infection). Cell type and time point are not known.

This clonotype was detected a few times. The genes are TRBV5-1 and TRBJ2-3; 12 bases agree with TRBD1. The germline gives CDR1 SGHRS, CDR2 YFSETQ. After removal of 4 bases from V and 5 bases from J, the junction contained 5 bases not matched to a gene. CDR3 size: 15 residues. The CDR3 reads CASSAGQGAGDTQYF. The CDR3 DNA follows: TGCGCCAGCAGCGCGGGACAGGGGGCAGGAGATACGCAGTATTTT. The complete variable domain, with remaining parts taken from reference TRBV5-1 and TRBJ2-3, reads KAGVTQTPRYLIKTRGQQVTLSCSPISGHRSVSWYQQTPGQGLQFLFEYFSETQRNKGNFPGRFSGRQFSNSRSEMNVSTLELGDSALYLCASSAGQGAGDTQYFGPGTRLTVL.

The chain couples TRBV30 to TRBJ1-1; D gene ambiguous. Trimming left V 7 bases short and J 1 base short, with 10 bases between. CDR1 GTSNPN and CDR2 SVGIG come from the germline V gene (reference sequence). The CDR3 contains 12 residues. As DNA, the CDR3 is TGTGCCTTTCGATTGCGGAACACTGAAGCTTTCTTT. Translating it yields CAFRLRNTEAFF.

The DNA for the CDR3 is TGCGCCAGCAGCTTCGCGGCGGGGGGCCACTACAATGAGCAGTTCTTC. As protein: CASSFAAGGHYNEQFF. The chain joins TRBV5-1 to TRBJ2-1; 8 bases map to TRBD2. Germline values: CDR1 SGHRS, CDR2 YFSETQ. With 2 bases clipped from V and 3 bases from J, the junction kept 7 bases outside the gene matches. This CDR3 has 16 amino acids.

The table lists this clonotype with a few counts. The chain employs TRBV25-1 and TRBJ2-1, with a tentative D call TRBD1 (6 bases). Trimming took 4 bases from V and 4 from J, leaving 11 bases between them. The CDR3 is 14 amino acids. CDR1 is MGHDK and CDR2 is SYGVNS in the germline V gene. CDR3 in DNA: TGTGCCAGCAGTGGCCGGGACACATACAATGAGCAGTTCTTC. This encodes CASSGRDTYNEQFF.

This clonotype was seen a handful of times. The rearrangement joins TRBV29-1 to TRBJ2-2; a weak D match, TRBD1 (6 bases). The CDR3 length is 14 residues. The germline V gene encodes CDR1 SQVTM and CDR2 ANQGSEA. The V gene lost 2 bases and the J gene lost 0 bases, with 7 bases spanning the gap. DNA of the CDR3: TGCAGCGTTGAACGGGACACGAACACCGGGGAGCTGTTTTTT. Protein product: CSVERDTNTGELFF.

The chain has TRBV20-1 and TRBJ1-5; 7 positions match TRBD1. CDR3 length: 17 amino acids. In germline, CDR1 is DFQATT, CDR2 SNEGSKA (reference sequence). J lost 6 bases, V lost 2 bases, and 16 bases had no gene match. CDR3 amino acids: CSARRLISGTEVQPQHF. CDR3 sequence (DNA): TGCAGTGCTAGACGTTTAATCTCCGGGACAGAAGTTCAGCCCCAGCATTTT.

This clonotype occurred a few times. V is TRBV12-3 or TRBV12-4 and J is TRBJ2-2, with TRBD1 matching 8 bases. The CDR3 contains 14 residues. V dropped 6 bases and J dropped 4; count of bases not matched to a gene: 4. This CDR3 reads CASRGQGRTGELFF. The DNA for the CDR3 is TGTGCCAGCAGAGGACAGGGACGCACCGGGGAGCTGTTTTTT.

The table lists this clonotype with a few counts. It is unclear where the CDR3 begins or ends on the DNA, so no DNA is shown, and the CDR3 is as TCRdb lists it. The chain is built from TRBV6-4 and TRBJ1-4; the D call TRBD1 from the table was never checked on the DNA. The CDR3 length is 14 residues, termini included. From germline, CDR1 is MRHNA and CDR2 SNTAGT. This chain's CDR3 is CASSSRVLVKNCFF.

This clonotype was seen only a few times. V and J are TRBV27 and TRBJ1-4; no firm D call. The CDR3 has 13 residues. Trimming took 8 bases from V and 6 from J, leaving 13 bases between them. Germline assignment: CDR1 MNHEY and CDR2 SMNVEV (reference sequence). This CDR3 is CASAPNRDEKLFF. In nucleotides, the CDR3 is TGTGCCAGCGCTCCTAACCGGGATGAAAAACTGTTTTTT. The full variable domain, in which reference TRBV27 and TRBJ1-4 provide the parts outside the CDR3, is EAQVTQNPRYLITVTGKKLTVTCSQNMNHEYMSWYRQDPGLGLRQIYYSMNVEVTDKGDVPEGYKVSRKEKRNFPLILESPSPNQTSLYFCASAPNRDEKLFFGSGTQLSVL.

The chain links TRBV24-1 to TRBJ2-7; TRBD2 matches 8 bases. The ends lost 8 bases at V and 0 bases at J; junction bases unmatched: 11. Germline V gene lookup returns CDR1 KGHDR and CDR2 SFDVKD. The CDR3 consists of 16 residues. CDR3 in amino acids: CATKTSGSSYSYEQYF. The CDR3 nucleotides are TGTGCCACCAAAACCAGCGGGAGTAGTTACTCCTACGAGCAGTACTTC.

This clonotype was seen more than once but under ten times. The junction differs from germline at one of its ends, possibly a read error. The chain uses TRBV7-7 and TRBJ2-5, with D possibly being TRBD2 (6 bases). The CDR3 totals 15 residues. Germline CDR1 reads SSHAT; CDR2 reads FNYEAQ (reference sequence). CDR3 region: CASSLRRGSEETQYF. The CDR3 DNA reads TGTGCTAGCAGCTTACGACGGGGGAGTGAAGAGACCCAGTACTTC. Full variable domain (missing parts from reference TRBV7-7 and TRBJ2-5): GAGVSQSPRYKVTKRGQDVTLRCDPISSHATLYWYQQALGQGPEFLTYFNYEAQPDKSGLPSDRFSAERPEGSISTLTIQRTEQRDSAMYRCASSLRRGSEETQYFGPGTRLLVL.

This clonotype has only a few counts. The rearrangement links TRBV7-8 to TRBJ2-5; D is unclear. Germline V gene data show CDR1 as SGHVS and CDR2 as FQNEAQ. The CDR3 runs to 15 residues. V lost 3 bases to trimming and J lost 1 base, with 12 bases between them. The CDR3 is CASSLWVGFQETQYF. The CDR3 DNA sequence: TGTGCCAGCAGCTTGTGGGTTGGGTTCCAAGAGACCCAGTACTTC.

The J gene is TRBJ2-5, the V gene TRBV6-5; weak D call: TRBD2 (5 bases). The CDR3 sequence is 13 residues long. Trimming took 5 bases from V and 2 from J, leaving 9 bases between them. Per germline, CDR1 MNHEY and CDR2 SVGAGI. In nucleotides, the CDR3 is TGTGCCAGCAGTATTAGCGCACAAGAGACCCAGTACTTC. Translated, it gives CASSISAQETQYF.

The rearrangement joins TRBV20-1 to TRBJ2-1; TRBD2 matches 9 bases. The CDR3 has 13 amino acids. V was pared by 6 bases and J by 8 bases, with 8 bases of the junction left unmatched. CDR1 is DFQATT, CDR2 SNEGSKA, per germline (reference sequence). CDR3 coding DNA: TGCAGTGCCCATAGCGGGAGTGTGGATGAGCAGTTCTTC. Translation gives CSAHSGSVDEQFF.

The chain couples TRBV5-1 to TRBJ2-7; D is uncertain. The germline CDR1 and CDR2 sequences are SGHRS and YFSETQ. The CDR3 is made up of 13 amino acids. Trimming took 5 bases from V and 0 from J, leaving 9 bases between them. CDR3 in amino acids: CASRLSGSYEQYF. As DNA, the CDR3 is TGCGCCAGCAGGCTTTCTGGCTCCTACGAGCAGTACTTC.

This clonotype has at least ten counts. V usage is TRBV25-1 and J usage is TRBJ2-4; D gene ambiguous. The CDR3 extends over 14 amino acids. V lost 5 bases and J 0 bases, leaving 8 bases between the germline ends. Germline V CDR1 and CDR2: MGHDK, SYGVNS. This CDR3 is CASSPGRAKNIQYF. The DNA for the CDR3 is TGTGCCAGCAGTCCCGGCCGAGCCAAAAACATTCAGTACTTC.

The chain carries TRBV7-8 and TRBJ1-1; D is ambiguous. Per the germline V gene, CDR1 is SGHVS and CDR2 is FQNEAQ. V was shortened by 1 base and J by 1 base, with 13 bases between the two germline ends. The CDR3 contains 16 residues. CDR3 bases: TGTGCCAGCAGCTTAGGGTGGGGAGAAGCGAACACTGAAGCTTTCTTT. This gives the protein CASSLGWGEANTEAFF.

The DNA for the CDR3 is TGCGCCAGCGGAACTCAGGGGGAGGCCGGGGAGCTGTTTTTT. As protein: CASGTQGEAGELFF. The chain couples TRBV4-3 to TRBJ2-2; a weak D match, TRBD1 (7 bases). CDR3 length: 14 amino acids. The germline CDR1 and CDR2 sequences are LGHNA and YSLEER. The V end was cut by 8 bases, the J end by 6 bases, with 16 bases between.